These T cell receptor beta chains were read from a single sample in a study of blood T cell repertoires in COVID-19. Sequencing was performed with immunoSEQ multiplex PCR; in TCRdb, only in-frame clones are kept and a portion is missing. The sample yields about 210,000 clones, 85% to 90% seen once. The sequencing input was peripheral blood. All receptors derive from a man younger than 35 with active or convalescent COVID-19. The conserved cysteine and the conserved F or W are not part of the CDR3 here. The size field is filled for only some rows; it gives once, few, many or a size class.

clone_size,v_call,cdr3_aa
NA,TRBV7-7,ASSSQNYRTGANTGELF
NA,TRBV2,ASSETRLGANEQF
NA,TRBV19,ASSPGPQETQY
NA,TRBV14,ASSPPSTGQGPTEAF
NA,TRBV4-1,ASSQDPGSGVEQF
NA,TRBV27,ASSPYGTGYGDTQY
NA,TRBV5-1,ASSLGTGGASNQPQH
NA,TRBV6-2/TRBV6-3,ASSGRSSGRPSTDTQY
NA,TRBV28,ASRPGTVYGYT
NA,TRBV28,ACRYGGGSPLH
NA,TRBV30,AWSVRGLAGGPLH
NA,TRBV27,ASSGSGPHGYT
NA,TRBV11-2,ASSLRRSYYEQY
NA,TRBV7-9,ASSLAGQQGRETQY
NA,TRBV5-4,ASKRERDEQF
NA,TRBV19,ASRREVTSGAPLH
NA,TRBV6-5,ASSYDFRVGGYT
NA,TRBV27,ASRRDTANYGYT
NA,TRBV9,ASSVGGDNTGELF
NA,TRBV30,AWSVPRLAGDGVHTQY
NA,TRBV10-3,AISESGGRNQPQH
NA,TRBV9,ASSVGSVADEQF
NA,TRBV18,ASSPPRASTDTQY
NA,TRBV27,ASAVIQLAGGPVEQY
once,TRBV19,ASSIGTEINSPLH
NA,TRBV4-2,ASSQAEGVHEKLF
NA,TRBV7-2,ASSLVETTGANSYEQY
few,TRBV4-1,ASSQDHRTAHSGNTIY
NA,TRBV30,AWSVLADEQF
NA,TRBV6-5,ASSSPMGDYEQY
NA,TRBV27,ASSFRGPSGIQY
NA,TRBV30,AWAREGRREQF
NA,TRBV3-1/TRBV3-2,ASSARDTSRTEAF
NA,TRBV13,ASSPGQGARSKNEQF
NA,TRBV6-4,ASSDSLQTRAF
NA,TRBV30,AWRGGGNGYT
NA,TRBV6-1,ASSKGTGRKDTEAF
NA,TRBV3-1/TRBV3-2,ASSRDKSSYEQY
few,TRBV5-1,ASPDRGNQPQH
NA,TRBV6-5,ASSSRTPSSYNEQF
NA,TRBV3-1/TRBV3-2,ASSQDGMGGETQY
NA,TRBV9,ASSVGQEVSYNEQF
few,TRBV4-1,ASSQEGASNTEAF
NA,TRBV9,ASSVGTGGNQPQH
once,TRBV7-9,ASSLTMTADYGYT
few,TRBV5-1,ASSFSRRNTEAF
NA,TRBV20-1,SASSSQGRDNEQF
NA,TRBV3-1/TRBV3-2,ASSQKSDWGGRETQY